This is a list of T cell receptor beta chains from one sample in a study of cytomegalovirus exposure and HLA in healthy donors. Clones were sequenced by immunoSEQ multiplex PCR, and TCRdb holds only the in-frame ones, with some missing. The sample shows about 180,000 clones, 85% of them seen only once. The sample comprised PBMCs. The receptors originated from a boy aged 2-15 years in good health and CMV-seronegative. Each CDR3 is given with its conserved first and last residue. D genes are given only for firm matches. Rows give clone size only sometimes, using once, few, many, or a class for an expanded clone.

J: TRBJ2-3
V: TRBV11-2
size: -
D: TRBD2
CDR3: CASSLDGGLAGERVTDTQYF
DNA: TGTGCCAGCAGCTTAGATGGTGGACTAGCGGGAGAAAGGGTCACAGATACGCAGTATTTT

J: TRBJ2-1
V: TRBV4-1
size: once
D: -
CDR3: CASSQDRERAGEQFF
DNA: TGCGCCAGCAGCCAAGATAGGGAAAGGGCGGGTGAGCAGTTCTTC

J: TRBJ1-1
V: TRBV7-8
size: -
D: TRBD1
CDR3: CASSLDQGVGTEAFF
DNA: TGTGCCAGCAGCTTGGACCAGGGGGTAGGCACTGAAGCTTTCTTT

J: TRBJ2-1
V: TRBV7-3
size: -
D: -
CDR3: CASSLRQGGSGEQFF
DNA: TGTGCCAGCAGCTTAAGGCAGGGGGGCAGCGGTGAGCAGTTCTTC

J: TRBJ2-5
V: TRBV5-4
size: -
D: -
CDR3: CASSFPTRGETQYF
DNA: TGTGCCAGCAGCTTTCCCACTCGCGGAGAGACCCAGTACTTC

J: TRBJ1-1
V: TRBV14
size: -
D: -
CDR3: CASSQVTGGNTEAFF
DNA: TGTGCCAGCAGCCAAGTTACGGGGGGGAACACTGAAGCTTTCTTT

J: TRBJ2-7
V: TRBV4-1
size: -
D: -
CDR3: CASSPTGTTYEQYF
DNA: TGCGCCAGCAGCCCAACCGGGACAACGTACGAGCAGTACTTC

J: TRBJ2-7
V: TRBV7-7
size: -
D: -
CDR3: CASSLVGTDEQYF
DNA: TGTGCTAGCAGCTTAGTTGGCACAGACGAGCAGTACTTC

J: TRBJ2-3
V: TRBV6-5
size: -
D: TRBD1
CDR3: CASRYRGRRGTDTQYF
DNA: TGTGCCAGCAGATACAGGGGGCGGAGGGGCACAGATACGCAGTATTTT

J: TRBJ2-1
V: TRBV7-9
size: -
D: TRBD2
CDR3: CASTLRLAGVEEQFF
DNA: TGTGCCAGCACCCTCCGACTAGCGGGAGTTGAAGAGCAGTTCTTC

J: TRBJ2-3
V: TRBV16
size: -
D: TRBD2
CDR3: CASSLSGREPTDTQYF
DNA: TGTGCCAGCAGCCTGAGCGGGAGGGAGCCCACAGATACGCAGTATTTT

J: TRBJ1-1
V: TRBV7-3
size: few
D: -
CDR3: CASSLLRGENTEAFF
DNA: TGTGCCAGCAGCTTATTACGGGGGGAAAACACTGAAGCTTTCTTT

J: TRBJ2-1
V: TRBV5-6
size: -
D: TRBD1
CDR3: CVSSLFTGGSDEQFF
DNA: TGTGTCAGCAGCTTGTTCACAGGGGGCTCGGATGAGCAGTTCTTC

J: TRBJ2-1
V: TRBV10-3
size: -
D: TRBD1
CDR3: CAIRGTGGEGLVYNEQFF
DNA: TGTGCCATCAGAGGGACAGGGGGAGAAGGCCTGGTCTACAATGAGCAGTTCTTC

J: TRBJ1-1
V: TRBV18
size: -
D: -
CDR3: CASSPWAVLGNTEAFF
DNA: TGTGCCAGCTCACCATGGGCAGTCTTAGGGAACACTGAAGCTTTCTTT

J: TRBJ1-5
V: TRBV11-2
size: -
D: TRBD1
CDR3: CASSFTGGQPQHF
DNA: TGTGCCAGCAGCTTTACAGGGGGACAGCCCCAGCATTTT

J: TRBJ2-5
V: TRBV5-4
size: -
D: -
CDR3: CASRGILAGSETQYF
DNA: TGTGCCAGCAGGGGAATACTAGCTGGGTCGGAGACCCAGTACTTC

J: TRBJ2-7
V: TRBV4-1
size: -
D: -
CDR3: CASSPGEHTPYEQYF
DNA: TGCGCCAGCAGCCCGGGGGAGCACACTCCCTACGAGCAGTACTTC

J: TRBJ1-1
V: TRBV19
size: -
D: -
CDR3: CASSLYTSHPEAFF
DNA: TGTGCCAGTAGTCTTTACACGTCCCATCCTGAAGCTTTCTTT

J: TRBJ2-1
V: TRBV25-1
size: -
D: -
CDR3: CASTQGYNEQFF
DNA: TGTGCCAGCACCCAGGGTTACAATGAGCAGTTCTTC

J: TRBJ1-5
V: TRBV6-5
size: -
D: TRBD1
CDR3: CASSYGQGSNQPQHF
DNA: TGTGCCAGCAGTTACGGACAGGGCAGCAATCAGCCCCAGCATTTT

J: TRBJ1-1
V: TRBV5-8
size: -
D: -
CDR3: CASSFYREAFF
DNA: TGTGCCAGCAGCTTCTACAGGGAAGCTTTCTTT

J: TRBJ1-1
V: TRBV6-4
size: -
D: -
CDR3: CASKGQNTEAFF
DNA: TGTGCCAGCAAGGGGCAGAACACTGAAGCTTTCTTT

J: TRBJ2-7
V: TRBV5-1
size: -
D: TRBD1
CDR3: CASGTGAFPYEQYF
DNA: TGCGCCAGCGGCACAGGGGCCTTCCCCTACGAGCAGTACTTC

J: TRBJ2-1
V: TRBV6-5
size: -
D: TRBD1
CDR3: CASSPGQGVEEQFF
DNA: TGTGCCAGCAGCCCGGGACAGGGGGTTGAGGAGCAGTTCTTC

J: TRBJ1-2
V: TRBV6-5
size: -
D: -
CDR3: CASSYGSRGEGYTF
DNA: TGTGCCAGCAGTTACGGTTCTCGCGGGGAGGGCTACACCTTC

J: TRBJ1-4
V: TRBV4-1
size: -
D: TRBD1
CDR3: CASSLTTGEGEKLFF
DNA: TGCGCCAGCAGCCTCACGACAGGGGAGGGTGAAAAACTGTTTTTT

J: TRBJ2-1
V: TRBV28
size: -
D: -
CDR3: CASRRGGLSYNEQFF
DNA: TGTGCCAGCAGGCGCGGGGGCCTCTCCTACAATGAGCAGTTCTTC

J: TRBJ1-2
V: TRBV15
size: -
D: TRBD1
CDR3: CATSPRDRENYGYTF
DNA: TGTGCCACCAGCCCACGGGACAGGGAGAACTATGGCTACACCTTC

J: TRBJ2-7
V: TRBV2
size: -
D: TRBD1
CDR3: CASRGGTGGYYEQYF
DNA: TGTGCCAGCAGGGGGGGGACAGGGGGCTACTACGAGCAGTACTTC

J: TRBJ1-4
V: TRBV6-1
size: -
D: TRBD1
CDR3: CASEGTGAEKLFF
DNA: TGTGCCAGTGAGGGGACAGGGGCTGAAAAACTGTTTTTT

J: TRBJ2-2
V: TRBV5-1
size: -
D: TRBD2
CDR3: CASREGSGSSRELFF
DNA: TGCGCCAGCAGGGAGGGTAGCGGGAGTTCCCGGGAGCTGTTTTTT

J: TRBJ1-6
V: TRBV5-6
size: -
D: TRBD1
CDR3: CASSKQGAMSPLHF
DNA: TGTGCCAGCAGCAAACAGGGGGCGATGTCACCCCTCCACTTT

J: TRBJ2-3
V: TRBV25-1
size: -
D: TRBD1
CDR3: CASSLSGGSSTDTQYF
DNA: TGTGCCAGCAGTCTCTCAGGGGGCAGTTCAACAGATACGCAGTATTTT

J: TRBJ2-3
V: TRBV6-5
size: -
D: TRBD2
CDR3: CASSLSGGGADTQYF
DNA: TGTGCCAGCAGTCTGAGCGGGGGAGGGGCAGATACGCAGTATTTT

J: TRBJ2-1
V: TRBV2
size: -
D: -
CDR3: CASSDRTAGEQFF
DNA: TGTGCCAGCAGTGATCGGACTGCCGGTGAGCAGTTCTTC

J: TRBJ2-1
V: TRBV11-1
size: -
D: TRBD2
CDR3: CASSYSSGNVNEQFF
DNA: TGTGCCAGCAGCTATTCTAGCGGGAACGTCAATGAGCAGTTCTTC

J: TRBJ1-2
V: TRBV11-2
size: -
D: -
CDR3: CASSVGGLGGYTF
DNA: TGTGCCAGCAGTGTGGGTGGATTGGGCGGCTACACCTTC

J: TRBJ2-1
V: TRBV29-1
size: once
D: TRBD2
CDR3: CSGSSGDGYNEQFF
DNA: TGCAGCGGTTCTAGCGGGGACGGGTACAATGAGCAGTTCTTC

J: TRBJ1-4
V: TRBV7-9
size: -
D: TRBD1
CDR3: CASSLSGTATNEKLFF
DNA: TGTGCCAGCAGCTTATCCGGGACAGCAACTAATGAAAAACTGTTTTTT

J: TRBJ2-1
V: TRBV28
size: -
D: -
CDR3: CASSPRRSYNEQFF
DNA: TGTGCCAGCAGTCCTAGGCGCTCCTACAATGAGCAGTTCTTC

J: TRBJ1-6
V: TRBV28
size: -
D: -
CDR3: CASSAQQGLNSPLHF
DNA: TGTGCCAGCAGTGCCCAACAGGGTCTCAATTCACCCCTCCACTTT

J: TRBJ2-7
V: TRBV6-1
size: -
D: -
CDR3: CASISTLGLAQYF
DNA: TGTGCCAGCATCTCTACGTTAGGGCTAGCGCAGTACTTC

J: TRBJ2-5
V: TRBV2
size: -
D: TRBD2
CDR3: CASSRLAGTDQETQYF
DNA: TGTGCCAGCAGCCGACTAGCGGGGACTGACCAAGAGACCCAGTACTTC

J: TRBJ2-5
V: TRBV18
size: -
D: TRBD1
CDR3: CASSPVLGTVNTQYF
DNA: TGTGCCAGCTCACCAGTTCTCGGGACAGTTAATACCCAGTACTTC

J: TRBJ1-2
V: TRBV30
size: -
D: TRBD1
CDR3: CAWEIQVELTGDGSYTF
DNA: TGTGCCTGGGAGATTCAAGTCGAACTGACAGGGGATGGTAGCTACACCTTC

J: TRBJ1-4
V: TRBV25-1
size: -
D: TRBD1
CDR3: CASSEGGTGKMNEKLFF
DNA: TGTGCCAGCAGTGAAGGGGGGACAGGGAAGATGAATGAAAAACTGTTTTTT

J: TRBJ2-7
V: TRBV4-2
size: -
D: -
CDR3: CASSHDSGTYEQYF
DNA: TGTGCCAGCAGCCACGATAGCGGAACCTACGAGCAGTACTTC

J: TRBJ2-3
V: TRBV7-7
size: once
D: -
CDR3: CASSLVVADTQYF
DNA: TGTGCTAGCAGCTTAGTAGTGGCAGATACGCAGTATTTT

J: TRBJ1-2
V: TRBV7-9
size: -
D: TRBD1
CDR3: CASSSLGSGQDDYGYTF
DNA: TGTGCCAGCAGCTCCCTAGGGTCTGGACAGGATGATTATGGCTACACCTTC

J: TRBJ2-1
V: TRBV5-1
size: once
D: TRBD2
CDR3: CASGWTSNNEQFF
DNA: TGCGCCAGCGGGTGGACTAGCAATAATGAGCAGTTCTTC

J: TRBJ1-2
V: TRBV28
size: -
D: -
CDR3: CASSLFEGEGLYGYTF
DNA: TGTGCCAGCAGTTTATTTGAGGGGGAGGGTTTATATGGCTACACCTTC

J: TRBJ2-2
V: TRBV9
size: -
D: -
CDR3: CASSVGHFTGELFF
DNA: TGTGCCAGCAGCGTAGGACACTTCACCGGGGAGCTGTTTTTT

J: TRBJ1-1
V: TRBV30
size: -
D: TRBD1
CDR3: CAWGQGYTEAFF
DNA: TGTGCCTGGGGACAGGGTTACACTGAAGCTTTCTTT

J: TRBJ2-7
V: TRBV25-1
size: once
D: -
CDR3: CASSESFSGVHGSYEQYF
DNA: TGTGCCAGCAGTGAATCTTTCAGTGGAGTCCACGGATCCTACGAGCAGTACTTC

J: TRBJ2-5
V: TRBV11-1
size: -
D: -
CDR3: CASSLHREETQYF
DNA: TGTGCCAGCAGCTTACACAGAGAAGAGACCCAGTACTTC

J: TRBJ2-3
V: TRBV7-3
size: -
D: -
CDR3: CASSLTGSPDTQYF
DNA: TGTGCCAGCAGCTTAACCGGGAGCCCAGATACGCAGTATTTT

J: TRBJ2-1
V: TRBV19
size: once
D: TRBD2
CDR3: CASSNSVLAGRYNEQFF
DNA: TGTGCCAGTAGTAACTCCGTACTAGCGGGGAGATACAATGAGCAGTTCTTC

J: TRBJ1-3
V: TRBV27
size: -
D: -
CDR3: CATRAWAGGNTIYF
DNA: TGTGCCACCAGGGCCTGGGCGGGGGGAAACACCATATATTTT

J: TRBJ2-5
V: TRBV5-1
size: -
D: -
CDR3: CASSLQDQETQYF
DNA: TGCGCCAGCAGCTTACAGGATCAAGAGACCCAGTACTTC